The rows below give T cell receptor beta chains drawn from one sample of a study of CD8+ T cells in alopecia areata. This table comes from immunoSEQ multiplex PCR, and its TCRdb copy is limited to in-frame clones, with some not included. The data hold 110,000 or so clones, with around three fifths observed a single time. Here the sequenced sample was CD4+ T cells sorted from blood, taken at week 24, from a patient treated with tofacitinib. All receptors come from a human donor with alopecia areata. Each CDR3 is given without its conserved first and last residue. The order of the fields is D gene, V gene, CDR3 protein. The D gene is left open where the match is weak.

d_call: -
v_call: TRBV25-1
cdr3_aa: ASTSGAVTEAF

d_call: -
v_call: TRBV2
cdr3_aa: ASSEQGPSPLH

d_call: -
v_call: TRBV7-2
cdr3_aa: ASSFFGGEQY

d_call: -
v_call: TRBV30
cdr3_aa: AWIGVSTEAF

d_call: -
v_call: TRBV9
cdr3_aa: ASSVLSPGQTTGELF

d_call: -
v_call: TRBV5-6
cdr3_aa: ASSLALGQLHEQF

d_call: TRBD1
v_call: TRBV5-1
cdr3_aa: ASSPDRNEQF

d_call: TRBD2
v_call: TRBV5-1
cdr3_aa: ASSTIAGSYNEQF

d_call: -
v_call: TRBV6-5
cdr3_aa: ASSYSGWDGYT

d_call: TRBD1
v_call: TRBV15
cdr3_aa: ATSREIGYRGPGANVLT

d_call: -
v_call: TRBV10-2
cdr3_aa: ASSPGPWDTQY

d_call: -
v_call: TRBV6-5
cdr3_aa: ASSYSRLSNEKLF

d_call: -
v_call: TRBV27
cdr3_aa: ASSAKGSGANVLT

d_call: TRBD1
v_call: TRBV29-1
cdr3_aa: SVEDAGTAKNIQY

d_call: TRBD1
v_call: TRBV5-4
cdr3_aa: ASSSGQKIGGYT

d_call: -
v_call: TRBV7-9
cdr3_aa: ASSLAGTYEQY

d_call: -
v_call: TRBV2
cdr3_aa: ASSAEFLGRISYNEQF

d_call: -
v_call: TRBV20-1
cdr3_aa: SAYSSVEQF

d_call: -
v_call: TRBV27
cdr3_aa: ASSLFQGAYGYT

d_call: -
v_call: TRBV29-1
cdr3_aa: SVEVPDSITQH

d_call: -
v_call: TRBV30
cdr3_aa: AWSPPMLGYGELF

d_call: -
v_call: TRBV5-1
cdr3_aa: ASSFQETQY

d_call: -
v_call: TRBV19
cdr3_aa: ASSTGSLLNQPQH

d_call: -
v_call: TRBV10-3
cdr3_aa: AISESLWGGSYEQY

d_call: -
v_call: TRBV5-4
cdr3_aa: ASSLAEGINTEAF

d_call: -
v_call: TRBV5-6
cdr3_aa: ASSLAQPYGYT

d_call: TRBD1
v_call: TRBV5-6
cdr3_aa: ASSTGQGNYGYT

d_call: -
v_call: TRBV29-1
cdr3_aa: SVEGRMMNTEAF

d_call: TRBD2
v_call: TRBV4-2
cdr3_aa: ASSQTPGLAGAFRDTQY

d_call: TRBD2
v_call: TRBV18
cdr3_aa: ASSPGGAGEDTQY